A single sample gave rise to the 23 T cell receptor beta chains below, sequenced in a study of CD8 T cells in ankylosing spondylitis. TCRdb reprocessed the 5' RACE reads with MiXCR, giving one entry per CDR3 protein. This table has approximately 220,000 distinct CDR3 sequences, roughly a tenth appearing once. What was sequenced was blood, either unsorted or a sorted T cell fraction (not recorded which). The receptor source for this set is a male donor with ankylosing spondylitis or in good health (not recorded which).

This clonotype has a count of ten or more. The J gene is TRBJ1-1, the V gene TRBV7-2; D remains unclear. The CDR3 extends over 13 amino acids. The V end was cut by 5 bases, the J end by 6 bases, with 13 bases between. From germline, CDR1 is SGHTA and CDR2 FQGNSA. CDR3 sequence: CASSLFRGSEAFF. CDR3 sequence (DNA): TGTGCCAGCAGCCTCTTCCGGGGATCTGAAGCTTTCTTT.

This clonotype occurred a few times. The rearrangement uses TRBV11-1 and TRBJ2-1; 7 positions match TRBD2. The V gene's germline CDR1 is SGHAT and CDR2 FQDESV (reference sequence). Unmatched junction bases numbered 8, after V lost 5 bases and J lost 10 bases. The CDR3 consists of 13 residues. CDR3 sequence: CASSPIIGGEQFF. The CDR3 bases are TGTGCCAGCAGCCCTATCATCGGGGGGGAGCAGTTCTTC.

CDR3 sequence (DNA): TGTGCCAGCAGCTTACGAACGCCCTACAATGAGCAGTTCTTC. Encoded protein: CASSLRTPYNEQFF. The V and J genes are TRBV7-2 and TRBJ2-1; unclear D gene. The germline V and J ends were trimmed by 2 bases and 2 bases, with 7 bases remaining between them. This CDR3 is 14 amino acids long. Germline V gene sequence: CDR1 SGHTA, CDR2 FQGNSA.

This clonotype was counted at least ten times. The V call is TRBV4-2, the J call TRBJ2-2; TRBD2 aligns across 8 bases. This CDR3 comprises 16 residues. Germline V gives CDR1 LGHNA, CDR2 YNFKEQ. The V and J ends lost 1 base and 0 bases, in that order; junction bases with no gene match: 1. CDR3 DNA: TGTGCCAGCAGCCAAGGGACTAGCACGAACACCGGGGAGCTGTTTTTT. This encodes CASSQGTSTNTGELFF.

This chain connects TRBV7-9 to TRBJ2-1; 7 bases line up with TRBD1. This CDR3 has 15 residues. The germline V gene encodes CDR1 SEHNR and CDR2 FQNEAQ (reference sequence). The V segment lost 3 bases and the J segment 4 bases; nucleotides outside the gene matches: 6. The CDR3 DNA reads TGTGCCAGCAGCTTTGAACAGGGGATGTACAATGAGCAGTTCTTC. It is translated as CASSFEQGMYNEQFF.

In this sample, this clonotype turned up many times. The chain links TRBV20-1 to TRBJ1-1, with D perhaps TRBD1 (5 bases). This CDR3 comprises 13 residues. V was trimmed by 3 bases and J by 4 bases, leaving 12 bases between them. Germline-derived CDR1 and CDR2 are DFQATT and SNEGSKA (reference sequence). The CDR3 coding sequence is TGCAGTGCTAGTAGCAGGGCCCGCACTGAAGCTTTCTTT. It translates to CSASSRARTEAFF.

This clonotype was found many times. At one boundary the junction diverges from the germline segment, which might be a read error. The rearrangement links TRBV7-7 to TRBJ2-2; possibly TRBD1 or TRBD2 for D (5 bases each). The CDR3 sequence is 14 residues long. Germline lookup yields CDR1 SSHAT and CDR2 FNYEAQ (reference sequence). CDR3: CASSTGTVTGELFF. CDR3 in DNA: TGTGCTAGCAGCACCGGGACGGTCACCGGGGAGCTGTTTTTT. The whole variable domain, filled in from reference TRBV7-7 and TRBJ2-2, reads GAGVSQSPRYKVTKRGQDVTLRCDPISSHATLYWYQQALGQGPEFLTYFNYEAQPDKSGLPSDRFSAERPEGSISTLTIQRTEQRDSAMYRCASSTGTVTGELFFGEGSRLTVL.

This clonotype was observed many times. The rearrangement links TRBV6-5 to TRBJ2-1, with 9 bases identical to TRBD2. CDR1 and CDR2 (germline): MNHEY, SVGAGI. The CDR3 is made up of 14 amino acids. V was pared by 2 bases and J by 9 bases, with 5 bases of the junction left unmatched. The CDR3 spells CASSYGGGAGEQFF. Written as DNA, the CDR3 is TGTGCCAGCAGTTACGGCGGGGGGGCTGGTGAGCAGTTCTTC.

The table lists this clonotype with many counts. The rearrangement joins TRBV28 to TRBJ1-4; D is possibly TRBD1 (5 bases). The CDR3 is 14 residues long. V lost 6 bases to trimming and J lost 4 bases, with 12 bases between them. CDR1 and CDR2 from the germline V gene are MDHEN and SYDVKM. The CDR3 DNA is TGTGCCAGCAGACCCGGGGCCGATAATGAAAAACTGTTTTTT. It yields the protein CASRPGADNEKLFF.

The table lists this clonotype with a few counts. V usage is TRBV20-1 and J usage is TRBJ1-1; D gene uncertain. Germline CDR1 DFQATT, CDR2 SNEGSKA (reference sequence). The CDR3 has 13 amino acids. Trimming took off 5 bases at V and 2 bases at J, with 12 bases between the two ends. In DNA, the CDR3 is TGCAGTGCTGCTTTCCCCCCAAACACTGAAGCTTTCTTT. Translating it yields CSAAFPPNTEAFF.

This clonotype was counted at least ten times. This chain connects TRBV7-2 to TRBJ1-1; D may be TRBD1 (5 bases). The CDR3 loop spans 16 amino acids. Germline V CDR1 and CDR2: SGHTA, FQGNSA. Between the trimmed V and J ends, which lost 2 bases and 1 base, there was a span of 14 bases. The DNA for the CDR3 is TGTGCCAGCAGCTTATCTACGAAGGGACCGAACACTGAAGCTTTCTTT. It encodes CASSLSTKGPNTEAFF.

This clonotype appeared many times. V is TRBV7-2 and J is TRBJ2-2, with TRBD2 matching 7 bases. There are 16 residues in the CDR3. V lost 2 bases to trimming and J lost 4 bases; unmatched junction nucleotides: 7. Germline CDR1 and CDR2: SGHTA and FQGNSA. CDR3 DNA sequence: TGTGCCAGCAGCTTAATCAGCGGGGCTCGCACCGGGGAGCTGTTTTTT. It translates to CASSLISGARTGELFF.

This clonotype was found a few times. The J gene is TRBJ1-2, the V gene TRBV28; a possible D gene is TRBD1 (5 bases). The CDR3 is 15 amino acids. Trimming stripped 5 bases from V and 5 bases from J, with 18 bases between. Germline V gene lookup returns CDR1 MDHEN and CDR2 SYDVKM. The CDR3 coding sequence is TGTGCCAGCAGTGACACGTCCGGGACGAAGTATGGCTACACCTTC. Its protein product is CASSDTSGTKYGYTF.

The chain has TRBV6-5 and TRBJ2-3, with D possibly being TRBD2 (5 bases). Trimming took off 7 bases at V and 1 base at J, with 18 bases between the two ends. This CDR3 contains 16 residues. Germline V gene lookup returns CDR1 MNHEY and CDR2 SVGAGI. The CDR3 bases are TGTGCCAGCATTCCCCGTGGCCTAGCTGGCACAGATACGCAGTATTTT. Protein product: CASIPRGLAGTDTQYF.

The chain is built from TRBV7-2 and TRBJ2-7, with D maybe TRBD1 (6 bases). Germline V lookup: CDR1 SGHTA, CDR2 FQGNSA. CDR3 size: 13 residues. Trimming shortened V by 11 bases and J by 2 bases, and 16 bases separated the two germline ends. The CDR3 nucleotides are TGTGCCTGCACAGGGTACAATGCCTACGAGCAGTACTTC. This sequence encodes CACTGYNAYEQYF. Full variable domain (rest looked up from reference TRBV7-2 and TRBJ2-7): GAGVSQSPSNKVTEKGKDVELRCDPISGHTALYWYRQSLGQGLEFLIYFQGNSAPDKSGLPSDRFSAERTGGSVSTLTIQRTQQEDSAVYLCACTGYNAYEQYFGPGTRLTVT.

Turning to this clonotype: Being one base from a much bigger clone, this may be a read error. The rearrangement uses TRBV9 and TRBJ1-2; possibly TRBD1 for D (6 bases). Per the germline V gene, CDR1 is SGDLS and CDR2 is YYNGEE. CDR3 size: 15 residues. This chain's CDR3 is CASSVELGGGYGSTF. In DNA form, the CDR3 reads TGTGCCAGCAGCGTAGAGTTAGGGGGAGGCTATGGCTCCACCTTC.

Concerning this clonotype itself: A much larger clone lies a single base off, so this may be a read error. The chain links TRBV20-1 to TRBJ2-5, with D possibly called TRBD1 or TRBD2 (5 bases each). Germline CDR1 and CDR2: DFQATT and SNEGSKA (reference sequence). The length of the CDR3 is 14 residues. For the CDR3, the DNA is TGCAGTGCTAGAGCCGGGGCTTGGCAAGAGACCCAGTCCTTC. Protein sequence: CSARAGAWQETQSF.

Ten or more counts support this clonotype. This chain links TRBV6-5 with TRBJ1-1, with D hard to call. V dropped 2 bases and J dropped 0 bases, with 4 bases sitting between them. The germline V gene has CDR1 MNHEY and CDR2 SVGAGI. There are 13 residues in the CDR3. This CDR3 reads CASSYVLNTEAFF. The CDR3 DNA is TGTGCCAGCAGTTACGTTCTGAACACTGAAGCTTTCTTT.

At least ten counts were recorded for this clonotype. The CDR3 spells CASSMGTGGTEAFF. The CDR3 bases are TGCGCCAGCAGCATGGGAACAGGGGGGACTGAAGCTTTCTTT. The chain combines TRBV5-1 with TRBJ1-1; TRBD1 aligns across 8 bases. Per germline, CDR1 SGHRS and CDR2 YFSETQ. With V trimmed by 4 bases and J by 5 bases, 7 bases remained unmatched. The CDR3 runs to 14 residues.

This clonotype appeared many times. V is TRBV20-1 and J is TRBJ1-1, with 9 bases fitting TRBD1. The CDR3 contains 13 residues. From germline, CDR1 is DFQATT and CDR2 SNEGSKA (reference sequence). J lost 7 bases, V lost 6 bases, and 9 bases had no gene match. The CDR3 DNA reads TGCAGTGCACCGGGACAGGGTGGTTATGAAGCTTTCTTT. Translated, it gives CSAPGQGGYEAFF.

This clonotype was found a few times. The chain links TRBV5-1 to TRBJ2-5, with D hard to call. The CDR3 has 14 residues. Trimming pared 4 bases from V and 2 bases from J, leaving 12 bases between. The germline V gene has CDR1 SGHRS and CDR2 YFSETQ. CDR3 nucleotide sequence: TGCGCCAGCAGCCAGAACTTCGGTCAAGAGACCCAGTACTTC. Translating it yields CASSQNFGQETQYF.

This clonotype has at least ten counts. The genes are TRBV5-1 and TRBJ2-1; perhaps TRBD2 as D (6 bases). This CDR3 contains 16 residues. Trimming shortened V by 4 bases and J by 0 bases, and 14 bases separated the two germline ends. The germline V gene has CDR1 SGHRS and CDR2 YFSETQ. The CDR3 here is CASSREGLNSYNEQFF. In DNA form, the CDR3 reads TGCGCCAGCAGCCGCGAGGGACTTAACTCCTACAATGAGCAGTTCTTC.

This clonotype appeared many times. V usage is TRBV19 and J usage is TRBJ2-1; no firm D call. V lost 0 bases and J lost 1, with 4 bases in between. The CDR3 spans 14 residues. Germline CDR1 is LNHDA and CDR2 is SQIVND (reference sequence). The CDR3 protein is CASSIEGSYNEQFF. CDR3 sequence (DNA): TGTGCCAGTAGTATAGAAGGGTCCTACAATGAGCAGTTCTTC.